This T cell receptor beta chain came from a study of post-analysis software for immune sequencing data. Turning to the study itself: Relapsing-remitting, secondary progressive and progressive-relapsing multiple sclerosis were all included among the disease courses. Study observations and caveats: Comparison of patients with controls showed about 5 TRBV segments more frequent in patients, TRBV5-6, TRBV5-1 and TRBV20-1 among them. Normalized Chao1 diversity was significantly lower in multiple sclerosis patients than in controls. By F measure, strong co-clustering occurred among samples prepared in the same batch.

Germline loops: CDR1 SQVTM, CDR2 ANQGSEA. Trimming left V 8 bases short and J 6 bases short, with 14 bases between. There are 12 residues in the CDR3. TCR beta cDNA libraries included unique molecular identifiers. From the PCR reads, TCRdb called clonotypes with MiXCR, one entry per CDR3 protein. The sample holds roughly 400,000 distinct CDR3 sequences, less than 40% seen once. Remarks on this clonotype: Its antigen is undetermined.

The receptor was isolated from a girl aged 2-15 years with multiple sclerosis. The chain couples TRBV29-1 to TRBJ2-1, with D unclear. The sequencing sample was made of blood. DNA of the CDR3: TGCAGCCTCAATCAGCGAGGCAATGAGCAGTTCTTC. It is translated as CSLNQRGNEQFF.